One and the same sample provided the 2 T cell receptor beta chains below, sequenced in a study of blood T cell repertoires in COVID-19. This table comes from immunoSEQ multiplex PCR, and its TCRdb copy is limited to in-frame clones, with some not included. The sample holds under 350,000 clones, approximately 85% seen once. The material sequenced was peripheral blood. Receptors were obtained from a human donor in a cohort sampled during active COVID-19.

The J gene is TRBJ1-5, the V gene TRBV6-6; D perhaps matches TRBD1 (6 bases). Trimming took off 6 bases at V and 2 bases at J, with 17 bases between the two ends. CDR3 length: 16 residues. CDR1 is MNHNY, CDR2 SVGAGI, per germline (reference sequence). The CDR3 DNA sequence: TGTGCCAGCAGCCAGGACCGATCAGGGGGCAATCAGCCCCAGCATTTT. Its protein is CASSQDRSGGNQPQHF.

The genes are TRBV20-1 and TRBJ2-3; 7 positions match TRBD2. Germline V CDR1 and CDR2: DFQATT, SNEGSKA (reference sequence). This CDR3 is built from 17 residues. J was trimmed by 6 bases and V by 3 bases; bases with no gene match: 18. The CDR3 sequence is CSASSAFGTTRKDTQYF. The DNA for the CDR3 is TGCAGTGCTAGTAGCGCGTTCGGGACTACCCGTAAGGATACGCAGTATTTT.